This T cell receptor beta chain was profiled in a study of spatial heterogeneity in lung cancer. Study details: There were consistently more beta-chain sequences detected than alpha-chain sequences.

This clonotype was recorded at least ten times. The presence of a unique molecular identifier marked each TCR cDNA molecule. TCRdb re-analysed the 5' RACE reads in MiXCR, keeping a single row per CDR3 protein. Of some 5,100 distinct CDR3 sequences detected, around 5% appear once; the ten largest clones hold about 8.7%. Time point specified: sample taken at primary tumor resection. The donors comprised about 70 untreated early-stage non-small cell lung cancer patients. TCRs were sequenced from unsorted whole RNA of tumor, nontumor lung or PBMC. The V and J ends lost 2 bases and 1 base, in that order; junction bases with no gene match: 4. The length of the CDR3 is 16 residues. Germline CDR1 SGDLS, CDR2 YYNGEE.

The chain couples TRBV9 to TRBJ2-2, with 8 bases identical to TRBD1. The specimen was normal lung tissue next to the tumor, collected at surgery. The TCR sequence derives from a female donor with early-stage non-small cell lung cancer. The CDR3 DNA reads TGTGCCAGCAGCGTTGTGACAGGGGTGAACACCGGGGAGCTGTTTTTT. It translates to CASSVVTGVNTGELFF. The full variable domain, rest sourced from reference TRBV9 and TRBJ2-2, is DSGVTQTPKHLITATGQRVTLRCSPRSGDLSVYWYQQSLDQGLQFLIQYYNGEERAKGNILERFSAQQFPDLHSELNLSSLELGDSALYFCASSVVTGVNTGELFFGEGSRLTVL.